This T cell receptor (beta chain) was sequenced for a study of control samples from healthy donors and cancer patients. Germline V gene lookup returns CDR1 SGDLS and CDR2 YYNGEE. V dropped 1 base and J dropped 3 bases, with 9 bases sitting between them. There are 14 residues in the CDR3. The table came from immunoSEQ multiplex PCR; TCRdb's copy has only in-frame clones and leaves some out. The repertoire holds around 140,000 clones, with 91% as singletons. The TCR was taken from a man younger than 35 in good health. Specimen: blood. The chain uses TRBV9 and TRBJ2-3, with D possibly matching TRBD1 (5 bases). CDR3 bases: TGTGCCAGCAGCGTACAGGGATTAACAGATACGCAGTATTTT. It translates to CASSVQGLTDTQYF.